The 4 T cell receptor beta chains presented below share a single source sample, sequenced in a study of T cells in Graves' hyperthyroidism and ophthalmopathy. TCR beta CDR3 regions were amplified from RNA transcripts. First-round RT-PCR targeting the TCR CDR3 was performed with the HTBI primer set. TCRdb fed the multiplex PCR reads into MiXCR, producing one record per CDR3 protein. The table has some 340,000 distinct CDR3 sequences, roughly 15% seen once. Sequencing used blood. Receptor source: a woman in her forties with Graves' ophthalmopathy.

This clonotype was seen ten or more times. V is TRBV2 and J is TRBJ2-3; D is perhaps TRBD1 or TRBD2 (5 bases each). CDR3 size: 16 residues. Trimming removed 6 bases from V and 1 base from J, with 17 bases in between. Germline CDR1 is SNHLY and CDR2 is FYNNEI. The DNA for the CDR3 is TGTGCCAGCAGCCGGGGACCCCAGGCCCGCACAGATACGCAGTATTTT. Protein sequence: CASSRGPQARTDTQYF.

In this sample, this clonotype turned up many times. This chain connects TRBV13 to TRBJ2-7; maybe TRBD2 (6 bases). Trimming pared 6 bases from V and 4 bases from J, leaving 13 bases between. The CDR3 has 13 amino acids. Germline CDR1 reads PRHDT; CDR2 reads FYEKMQ (reference sequence). The CDR3 region is CASRRLGEYEQYF. DNA of the CDR3: TGTGCCAGCAGGCGACTAGGTGAATACGAGCAGTACTTC.

This clonotype was counted ten times or more. The V and J genes are TRBV15 and TRBJ2-1; the D is unclear. Germline V CDR1 and CDR2: LNHNV, YYDKDF (reference sequence). Trimming pared 4 bases from V and 10 bases from J, leaving 17 bases between. The CDR3 extends over 14 amino acids. The CDR3 loop is CATSTDLIVLEQFF. The CDR3, as DNA: TGTGCCACCAGCACCGACTTGATAGTGCTCGAGCAGTTCTTC. Drawing the rest from reference TRBV15 and TRBJ2-1, the complete variable domain is DAMVIQNPRYQVTQFGKPVTLSCSQTLNHNVMYWYQQKSSQAPKLLFHYYDKDFNNEADTPDNFQSRRPNTSFCFLDIRSPGLGDTAMYLCATSTDLIVLEQFFGPGTRLTVL.

This clonotype was observed a few times. V usage is TRBV20-1 and J usage is TRBJ1-2; D remains ambiguous. This CDR3 region has 15 residues. V lost 0 bases, J lost 8 bases, and 19 bases lay in between. Germline loops: CDR1 DFQATT, CDR2 SNEGSKA (reference sequence). This CDR3 is CSARDPLSGSGGYTF. The CDR3 nucleotides read TGCAGTGCTAGAGACCCCCTCTCGGGGTCAGGAGGCTACACCTTC.